This is a list of T cell receptor beta chains from one sample in a study of T-cell reconstitution after alpha-beta-depleted transplantation in children. One entry per CDR3 protein results from TCRdb running MiXCR on the PCR reads. The sample contains around 240,000 distinct CDR3 sequences, approximately 8% of which appear only once. This specimen consisted of PBMCs, mostly from graft donor cells, obtained 180 days after TCRalphabeta/CD19-depleted stem cell transplant. These receptors were collected from a male patient aged 10-17 years who had a stem cell transplant for acute lymphoblastic leukemia, so the T cells may come from the graft donor. Each CDR3 is given with its conserved first and last residue. Fields, in order: D gene, V gene, J gene, clone size, CDR3 protein, CDR3 DNA. A D gene is named only where the DNA matches it firmly. Size values are once, few and many counts, or a class for expanded clones, and some rows have none.

d_call: -
v_call: TRBV12-3/TRBV12-4
j_call: TRBJ2-7
clone_size: many
cdr3_aa: CASSLGPGPSYEQYF
cdr3_nt: TGTGCCAGCAGTTTGGGGCCGGGACCCTCCTACGAGCAGTACTTC

d_call: -
v_call: TRBV11-2
j_call: TRBJ1-2
clone_size: many
cdr3_aa: CASSSTGHGYTF
cdr3_nt: TGTGCCAGCAGCTCTACAGGGCATGGCTACACCTTC

d_call: -
v_call: TRBV20-1
j_call: TRBJ1-2
clone_size: many
cdr3_aa: CSASREAYGYTF
cdr3_nt: TGCAGTGCTAGTAGGGAGGCCTATGGCTACACCTTC

d_call: -
v_call: TRBV6-1
j_call: TRBJ1-3
clone_size: many
cdr3_aa: CASSDRGHTIYF
cdr3_nt: TGTGCCAGCAGTGACAGGGGCCACACCATATATTTT

d_call: TRBD2
v_call: TRBV28
j_call: TRBJ2-3
clone_size: many
cdr3_aa: CASSPGLAEWADTQYF
cdr3_nt: TGTGCCAGCAGTCCGGGACTAGCGGAGTGGGCAGATACGCAGTATTTT

d_call: -
v_call: TRBV7-2
j_call: TRBJ2-5
clone_size: many
cdr3_aa: CASSPAPSLQVTQYF
cdr3_nt: TGTGCCAGCAGCCCCGCACCCTCTTTACAAGTGACCCAGTACTTC

d_call: -
v_call: TRBV7-9
j_call: TRBJ2-7
clone_size: many
cdr3_aa: CASSDTEVVEQYF
cdr3_nt: TGTGCCAGCAGCGATACAGAGGTCGTCGAGCAGTACTTC

d_call: -
v_call: TRBV6-1
j_call: TRBJ1-4
clone_size: many
cdr3_aa: CASRKGVWSSQREKLFF
cdr3_nt: TGTGCCAGCCGGAAGGGTGTGTGGTCCTCCCAGCGAGAAAAACTGTTTTTT

d_call: -
v_call: TRBV4-1
j_call: TRBJ2-5
clone_size: many
cdr3_aa: CASSHWAGLRETQYF
cdr3_nt: TGCGCCAGCAGCCACTGGGCGGGACTCAGGGAGACCCAGTACTTC

d_call: -
v_call: TRBV6-1
j_call: TRBJ1-2
clone_size: -
cdr3_aa: CPSSETRIEPYGYYTF
cdr3_nt: TGTCCCAGCAGTGAAACCCGGATCGAACCATATGGCTACTACACCTTC

d_call: -
v_call: TRBV24-1
j_call: TRBJ2-3
clone_size: few
cdr3_aa: CATSDSVTDTQYF
cdr3_nt: TGTGCCACCAGCGACTCAGTGACAGATACGCAGTATTTT

d_call: -
v_call: TRBV6-2/TRBV6-3
j_call: TRBJ2-1
clone_size: many
cdr3_aa: CASLEGSSYNEQFF
cdr3_nt: TGTGCCAGCTTGGAGGGGAGCTCCTACAATGAGCAGTTCTTC

d_call: TRBD1
v_call: TRBV11-3
j_call: TRBJ2-2
clone_size: -
cdr3_aa: CVSSLGPGQGNTGELFF
cdr3_nt: TGTGTCAGCAGCTTAGGACCGGGACAGGGGAACACCGGGGAGCTGTTTTTT

d_call: TRBD2
v_call: TRBV7-9
j_call: TRBJ2-5
clone_size: many
cdr3_aa: CASSSRPRTSGEQTQYF
cdr3_nt: TGTGCCAGCAGCTCAAGACCCCGGACTAGCGGGGAACAGACCCAGTACTTC

d_call: -
v_call: TRBV12-3/TRBV12-4
j_call: TRBJ2-3
clone_size: many
cdr3_aa: CASSLMGLREYF
cdr3_nt: TGTGCCAGCAGTTTAATGGGATTACGGGAGTATTTT

d_call: TRBD2
v_call: TRBV27
j_call: TRBJ2-5
clone_size: many
cdr3_aa: CASSIRLAGDQTQYF
cdr3_nt: TGTGCCAGCAGTATCCGACTAGCGGGGGACCAGACCCAGTACTTC

d_call: TRBD1
v_call: TRBV20-1
j_call: TRBJ1-5
clone_size: many
cdr3_aa: CSAPWTGNQPQHF
cdr3_nt: TGCAGTGCCCCCTGGACAGGGAATCAGCCCCAGCATTTT

d_call: TRBD1
v_call: TRBV5-6
j_call: TRBJ1-6
clone_size: many
cdr3_aa: CASSTKGTGALGGSPLHF
cdr3_nt: TGTGCCAGCAGCACCAAGGGGACAGGGGCTTTGGGAGGTTCACCCCTCCACTTT

d_call: -
v_call: TRBV6-2/TRBV6-3
j_call: TRBJ2-5
clone_size: -
cdr3_aa: CASSPGLAQESQYF
cdr3_nt: TGTGCCAGCAGCCCAGGACTGGCCCAAGAGAGCCAGTACTTC

d_call: TRBD2
v_call: TRBV5-5
j_call: TRBJ2-3
clone_size: many
cdr3_aa: CASSLVRGGSTDTQYF
cdr3_nt: TGTGCCAGCAGCTTGGTACGCGGGGGGAGCACAGATACGCAGTATTTT

d_call: -
v_call: TRBV5-1
j_call: TRBJ2-7
clone_size: -
cdr3_aa: CASSRGQCYEQYF
cdr3_nt: TGCGCCAGCAGCAGAGGACAGTGCTACGAGCAGTACTTC

d_call: -
v_call: TRBV6-2/TRBV6-3
j_call: TRBJ2-7
clone_size: many
cdr3_aa: CASSSAGPLDYEQYF
cdr3_nt: TGTGCCAGCAGTTCCGCCGGGCCCCTCGACTACGAGCAGTACTTC

d_call: -
v_call: TRBV5-5
j_call: TRBJ2-7
clone_size: many
cdr3_aa: CASSSFSGTEQYF
cdr3_nt: TGTGCCAGCAGCTCGTTCAGTGGGACCGAGCAGTACTTC

d_call: -
v_call: TRBV5-6
j_call: TRBJ1-6
clone_size: many
cdr3_aa: CASSLLWGGNSPLHF
cdr3_nt: TGTGCCAGCAGCCTCCTCTGGGGGGGGAATTCACCCCTCCACTTT